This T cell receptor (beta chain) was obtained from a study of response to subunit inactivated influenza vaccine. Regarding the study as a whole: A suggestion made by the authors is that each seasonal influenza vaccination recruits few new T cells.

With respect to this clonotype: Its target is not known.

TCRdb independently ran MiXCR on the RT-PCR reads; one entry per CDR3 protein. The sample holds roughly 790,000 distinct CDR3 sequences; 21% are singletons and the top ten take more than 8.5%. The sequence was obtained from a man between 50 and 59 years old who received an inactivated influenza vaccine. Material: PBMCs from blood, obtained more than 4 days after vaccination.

CDR3 amino acids: CSASARGRLGNEQFF. The CDR3 nucleotides are TGCAGTGCTAGCGCCAGGGGGCGATTGGGCAATGAGCAGTTCTTC. The chain combines TRBV20-1 with TRBJ2-1; 8 bases fit TRBD1. After removal of 3 bases from V and 6 bases from J, the junction contained 10 bases not matched to a gene. The CDR3 sequence is 15 residues long. CDR1 and CDR2 from the germline V gene are DFQATT and SNEGSKA (reference sequence).